This T cell receptor (beta chain) is drawn from a study of cytomegalovirus exposure and HLA in healthy donors. CDR1 SGHTA and CDR2 FQGNSA come from the germline V gene. This CDR3 contains 14 residues. V gave up 2 bases and J gave up 7 bases, with 12 bases separating them. Use of 60 Vbeta and 13 Jbeta primers characterized the PCR. The repertoire was sequenced with immunoSEQ multiplex PCR; TCRdb's copy has only in-frame clones and lacks some. The sample lists 150,000 to 200,000 clones; over 65% were seen once. The sequence came from a man aged 18 to 30 in good health and CMV-seropositive. Sequences were obtained from PBMCs. The chain combines TRBV7-2 with TRBJ1-5; a possible D gene is TRBD1 (6 bases). CDR3 nucleotide sequence: TGTGCCAGCAGCTTAAGGGCAGGGGAGCAGCCCCAGCATTTT. Amino acids: CASSLRAGEQPQHF. Full variable domain (rest looked up from reference TRBV7-2 and TRBJ1-5): GAGVSQSPSNKVTEKGKDVELRCDPISGHTALYWYRQSLGQGLEFLIYFQGNSAPDKSGLPSDRFSAERTGGSVSTLTIQRTQQEDSAVYLCASSLRAGEQPQHFGDGTRLSIL.